The 21 T cell receptor beta chains below come from one sample, sequenced in a study of tumor-infiltrating lymphocytes in primary liver carcinoma. The authors made TCR beta cDNA from approximately 500 ng total RNA with a constant-region primer. A slightly modified ARM-PCR protocol with three nested multiplex PCR rounds produced these TCR beta libraries. Both of the initial two PCR rounds ran for nine to ten cycles and employed TRBV1-TRBV30 forward primers alongside a C-beta reverse primer. TCRdb called the multiplex PCR reads again in MiXCR, with one record for every CDR3 protein. The sample records 100,000 or so distinct CDR3 sequences, 80% to 85% being singletons. Investigators took RNA and DNA out together from 20-30 mg of unsorted bulk tissue. The sequenced material came from liver tumor tissue from sampling region 3. Sample subset: tumor region T3, left-lateral pole. Every receptor here comes from a man aged 40-49 years with primary liver carcinoma and hepatitis B virus infection.

Of note for this clonotype: The junction and the germline gene differ at one end; a read error may be behind it. The CDR3 nucleotides are TGTGCCAGCAGCTTAAGGGGGTACACTGAAGCTTTATTT. Amino acids: CASSLRGYTEALF. The chain joins TRBV7-6 to TRBJ1-1, with a tentative D call TRBD1 (6 bases). The CDR3 sequence is 13 residues long. Germline CDR1 reads SGHVS; CDR2 reads FNYEAQ.

Of note for this clonotype: Germline is not matched at one junction end, which may reflect a read error. The V gene is TRBV4-1, the J gene TRBJ1-1, with 8 bases lining up with TRBD1. The CDR3 covers 16 residues. Germline CDR1 and CDR2: MGHRA and YSYEKL. DNA for the CDR3: TGCGCCAGCAGCCAAGATGACAGGGGAAGGGACACTGACGCTTTCTTT. Protein product: CASSQDDRGRDTDAFF.

This clonotype was recorded once. This sequence joins TRBV11-1 and TRBJ1-6; no clear D gene. CDR3 length: 13 residues. Germline V lookup: CDR1 SGHAT, CDR2 FQDESV (reference sequence). The CDR3 loop reads CASCRILVSPLHF. CDR3 bases: TGTGCTAGCTGCCGGATACTGGTTTCACCCCTCCACTTT.

Comment on this clonotype: No conserved phenylalanine or tryptophan ends this CDR3, so it is likely a read error. The rearrangement joins TRBV4-3 to TRBJ1-2; TRBD1 might be the D (6 bases). The CDR3 has 16 residues. Germline V gene lookup returns CDR1 LGHNA and CDR2 YSLEER. Written as DNA, the CDR3 is TGCGCCAGCAGTCAGGCAGGGGCAGGGAGGAACTGTGGCTACACCTTA. Residues: CASSQAGAGRNCGYTL.

The chain uses TRBV11-3 and TRBJ2-1; no clear D. The CDR3 is made up of 14 amino acids. Germline V lookup: CDR1 SGHNT, CDR2 YENEEA. The CDR3 region has the DNA TGTGCTGGCAGCTTAGGCGTCTCGAACGATGAGCAGTTCTTC. Translation: CAGSLGVSNDEQFF. Complete variable domain (other parts from reference TRBV11-3 and TRBJ2-1): EAGVVQSPRYKIIEKKQPVAFWCNPISGHNTLYWYLQNLGQGPELLIRYENEEAVDDSQLPKDRFSAERLKGVDSTLKIQPAELGDSAVYLCAGSLGVSNDEQFFGPGTRLTVL.

The rearrangement joins TRBV10-3 to TRBJ2-7; 10 nucleotides line up with TRBD1. Germline V gives CDR1 ENHRY, CDR2 SYGVKD. CDR3 length: 15 amino acids. Losses at the gene ends were 11 bases for V and 2 bases for J; bases not matched to a gene: 12. This CDR3 reads CAPTRGTGAPYEQYF. CDR3 DNA sequence: TGTGCCCCGACTCGAGGGACAGGGGCCCCCTACGAGCAGTACTTC.

A remark on this clonotype: Compared with germline, one end of the junction differs, possibly owing to a read error. V gene TRBV10-3 combines with J gene TRBJ2-3, with D uncertain. The germline V gene has CDR1 ENHRY and CDR2 SYGVKD. The CDR3 has 12 amino acids. The CDR3 region has the DNA TGTGCCATCAGTGCCACTACAGATAGGCAGTATTTT. It translates to CAISATTDRQYF.

This clonotype has just a few counts. A read error may be the cause here, since a much bigger clone is one base away. The chain couples TRBV28 to TRBJ2-3; 7 nucleotides align to TRBD2. In germline, CDR1 is MDHEN, CDR2 SYDVKM. This CDR3 is 15 amino acids long. The CDR3 loop reads CAGSLASVGAGMQYF. For the CDR3, the DNA is TGTGCCGGCAGTTTAGCCTCTGTGGGAGCGGGAATGCAGTATTTT.

The chain joins TRBV29-1 to TRBJ2-5, with D unresolved. Per the germline V gene, CDR1 is SQVTM and CDR2 is ANQGSEA. The CDR3 is 15 residues long. Trimming removed 2 bases at V and 5 bases at J, with 18 bases between. The CDR3 nucleotides are TGCAGCGTTGAATCCGTGGTGGGTAGGTCGGAGACCCAGTACTTC. This codes for CSVESVVGRSETQYF.

With respect to this clonotype: Germline and junction disagree at one end, which may indicate a read error. The chain employs TRBV4-2 and TRBJ1-2, with D possibly TRBD1 on 6 matching bases. Germline-derived CDR1 and CDR2 are LGHNA and YNFKEQ. The CDR3 covers 14 residues. The CDR3 DNA is TGTGCCAGCAGCCAAGATAGGACAGTGAATGGTTACACCTTC. This translates into CASSQDRTVNGYTF.

For this clonotype: An end of the junction differs from the germline gene, which may be a read error. The V call is TRBV12-3 or TRBV12-4, the J call TRBJ1-4; no clear D. The CDR3 has 13 residues. CDR3 amino acids: CASSLAGTEKLLF. The CDR3 DNA reads TGTGCCAGTAGTTTAGCGGGAACTGAAAAGCTGCTTTTT.

A word on this clonotype: A much more abundant neighbour one base away suggests this may be a read error. The chain has TRBV5-1 and TRBJ1-1; D not certain. Germline V CDR1 and CDR2: SGHRS, YFSETQ. The CDR3 spans 15 residues. The CDR3 nucleotides read TGCGCCGGCAGCTTGGCCATGGGCGAGTACACTGAAGCTTTCTTT. Translation: CAGSLAMGEYTEAFF.

Turning to this clonotype: Germline and junction disagree at one end, which may indicate a read error. V is TRBV29-1 and J is TRBJ1-1; the D gene is possibly TRBD1 (5 bases). The germline CDR1 and CDR2 sequences are SQVTM and ANQGSEA. The CDR3 runs to 15 residues. The DNA for the CDR3 is TGCGGCGTTTCCGCAGGGTGGGGCATGGATACTGAAGCTTTCTTT. Protein product: CGVSAGWGMDTEAFF.

About this clonotype: One junction end disagrees with the germline gene, perhaps due to a read error. The V gene is TRBV11-2, the J gene TRBJ1-1; no reliable D call. The germline V gene has CDR1 SGHAT and CDR2 FQNNGV. The CDR3 is 13 residues long. The CDR3 protein is CASNLGLNSEAFF. CDR3 bases: TGTGCCAGCAACTTAGGCCTGAACAGTGAAGCTTTCTTC.

As concerns this clonotype: The junction departs from the called germline gene at one end, perhaps through a read error. This rearrangement joins TRBV4-1 to TRBJ1-2; D call uncertain. The V gene's germline CDR1 is MGHRA and CDR2 YSYEKL. The CDR3 is 15 amino acids. The chain's CDR3 is CANSPPTGLNYGYTF. In DNA form, the CDR3 reads TGCGCCAACAGCCCGCCCACTGGACTCAACTATGGCTACACCTTC.

The chain recombines TRBV5-4 with TRBJ2-7; D possibly corresponds to TRBD1 (6 bases). CDR1 and CDR2 (germline): SGHNT, YYREEE (reference sequence). The length of the CDR3 is 15 residues. Trimming took off 4 bases at V and 5 bases at J, with 19 bases between the two ends. Written as DNA, the CDR3 is TGTGCCAGCAGCCCAATCTGGACAGCGATCAACGAGCAGTACTTC. It yields the protein CASSPIWTAINEQYF.

Note on this clonotype: At one end, the junction sequence differs from germline, possibly due to a read error. The chain is built from TRBV4-2 and TRBJ2-3; D might be TRBD1 (8 bases). The CDR3 extends over 18 amino acids. Germline CDR1 LGHNA, CDR2 YNFKEQ. CDR3 amino acids: CATSPGLPGQVGTDTQYF. The CDR3 nucleotides read TGTGCCACCAGCCCGGGACTACCGGGACAGGTAGGCACAGATACGCAGTATTTT.

V gene TRBV6-5 combines with J gene TRBJ2-3; 12 bases agree with TRBD2. Germline V gene lookup returns CDR1 MNHEY and CDR2 SVGAGI. V lost 7 bases to trimming and J lost 14 bases; unmatched junction nucleotides: 16. The CDR3 has 15 amino acids. The CDR3 DNA is TGTGCCAGCAACTCAGGACTAGCGGGAACAGATACCCGGTATTTT. Its translation: CASNSGLAGTDTRYF.

The table lists this clonotype with many counts. The CDR3 DNA reads TGTGCCAGCAGTACTAACAGGGCCCCTCTGAACACTGAAGCTTTCTTT. Its translation is CASSTNRAPLNTEAFF. This chain joins TRBV28 and TRBJ1-1, with D maybe TRBD1 (6 bases). Between the trimmed V and J ends, which lost 5 bases and 0 bases, there was a span of 16 bases. In germline, CDR1 is MDHEN, CDR2 SYDVKM. CDR3 length equals 16 residues.

As concerns this clonotype: The junction departs from germline at one end; a sequencing error may be responsible. The rearrangement links TRBV12-3 or TRBV12-4 to TRBJ2-4, with D maybe TRBD1 (6 bases). The CDR3 sequence is 16 residues long. DNA of the CDR3: TGTGTCAGCAGTTTCCGAGGTCTGGGGGCCAAAAGCATTCAGTACTTC. Translated, it gives CVSSFRGLGAKSIQYF.

Note on this clonotype: The final CDR3 position lacks the conserved phenylalanine or tryptophan, pointing to a likely read error. This sequence joins TRBV29-1 and TRBJ2-1, with no clear D. The germline gives CDR1 SQVTM, CDR2 ANQGSEA. This CDR3 spans 15 amino acids. The CDR3 nucleotides read TGCAACGTTGATCTCTCTAGGGCCAATACCAATGAGCAGTTCGTC. Translation gives CNVDLSRANTNEQFV.